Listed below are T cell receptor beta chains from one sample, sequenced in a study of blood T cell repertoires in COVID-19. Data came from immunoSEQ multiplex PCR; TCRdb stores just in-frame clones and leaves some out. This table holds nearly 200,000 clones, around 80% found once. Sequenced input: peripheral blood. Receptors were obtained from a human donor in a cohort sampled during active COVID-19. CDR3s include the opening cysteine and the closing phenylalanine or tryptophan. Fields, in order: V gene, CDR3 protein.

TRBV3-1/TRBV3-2	CASSQVGHSSRELFF
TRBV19	CASTGTSGGMYNEQFF
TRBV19	CASGIRGGGNTDTQYF
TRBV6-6	CASSSASGWETQYF
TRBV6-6	CASSSGGPPYNEQFF
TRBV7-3	CASSPNRDTQYF
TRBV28	CASRRTSGRLNEQFF
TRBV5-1	CASSFTGTGTYEQYF
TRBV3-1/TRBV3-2	CASSQNRGTGELFF
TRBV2	CASHRTSGGEQYF
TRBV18	CASTNGSRLGAWLGTEAFF
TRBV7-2	CASSFAERYGYTF
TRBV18	CASSSTSYEQYF
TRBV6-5	CASRTGGTDGYTF
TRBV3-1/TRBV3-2	CASSQALLLGAEAFF
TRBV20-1	CSASDAGGPYVHNEQFF
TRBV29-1	CSVIFGHLYPYEQYF
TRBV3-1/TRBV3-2	CASSNRGNRENIQYF
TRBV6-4	CASPGTAPDQPQHF
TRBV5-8	CASSLQGMNTEAFF
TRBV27	CASKGLEGERNQPQHF
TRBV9	CASTSEGRANEKLFF
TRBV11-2	CASSSRLPSEKLFF
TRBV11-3	CASSMTGSNNEQFF
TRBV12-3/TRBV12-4	CASSFLRNNEQFF
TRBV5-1	CASSLNREELFF
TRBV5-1	CASSPGQGATDTQYF
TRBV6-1	CASSEDPTGSTQYF
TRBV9	CASGGLAGVSETQYF
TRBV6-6	CASRPGLGGNQPQHF
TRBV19	CASRRGVTEAFF